Listed here is a single T cell receptor beta chain. These data come from a study of blood T cell repertoires in COVID-19. On the study more broadly: Sample material is recorded as cDNA or gDNA derived from T cells, B-cell-depleted T cells, or PBMCs.

This CDR3 spans 16 amino acids. V was cut by 3 bases and J by 2 bases, with 15 bases left in between. The germline CDR1 and CDR2 sequences are SGHTA and FQGTGA. The protocol was immunoSEQ multiplex PCR, while the TCRdb copy is restricted to in-frame clones and leaves out a portion. Found here are tens of thousands of clones, around 83% of them singletons; the top ten hold about 2.5%. The V gene is TRBV7-3, the J gene TRBJ2-3; TRBD1 might be the D (6 bases). This clonotype was obtained from a woman aged 60-70 years with acute or convalescent COVID-19. Sequencing used peripheral blood. CDR3 nucleotides: TGTGCCAGCAGCTTGGGGGCCGGAGGATCCACAGATACGCAGTATTTT. Encoded protein: CASSLGAGGSTDTQYF. Drawing the rest from reference TRBV7-3 and TRBJ2-3, the complete variable domain is GAGVSQTPSNKVTEKGKYVELRCDPISGHTALYWYRQSLGQGPEFLIYFQGTGAADDSGLPNDRFFAVRPEGSVSTLKIQRTERGDSAVYLCASSLGAGGSTDTQYFGPGTRLTVL.